This passage covers 2 T cell receptor beta chains from one sample sequenced in a study of regulatory T cells in long-lasting Graves disease. Library construction for TCR beta used iRepertoire HTBI primers and Arm-PCR of CDR3 regions. Using its own MiXCR run on the multiplex PCR reads, TCRdb lists one record per CDR3 protein. The sample records approximately 400,000 distinct CDR3 sequences, 14% to 15% being singletons. Time point reported: newly diagnosed GD, antithyroid drugs for less than 3 months. PBMC-extracted RNA yielded the TCR library. These data were also filed under a second study, of T cells in Graves' hyperthyroidism and ophthalmopathy.

The sample was peripheral blood mononuclear cells (PBMCs), taken at new diagnosis, from a patient treated with antithyroid drugs. These receptors all come from a woman aged 40 to 49 with Graves disease.

This clonotype has just a few counts. J is TRBJ2-5 and V is TRBV19; D may be TRBD2 (6 bases). V was shortened by 8 bases and J by 3 bases, with 16 bases between the two germline ends. The germline V gene has CDR1 LNHDA and CDR2 SQIVND (reference sequence). CDR3 size: 14 residues. The CDR3 nucleotides are TGTGCCAGTTCGTCCCTAGCGACGGAAGAGACCCAGTACTTC. Its protein product is CASSSLATEETQYF. Drawing the rest from reference TRBV19 and TRBJ2-5, the complete variable domain is DGGITQSPKYLFRKEGQNVTLSCEQNLNHDAMYWYRQDPGQGLRLIYYSQIVNDFQKGDIAEGYSVSREKKESFPLTVTSAQKNPTAFYLCASSSLATEETQYFGPGTRLLVL.

This clonotype was recorded at least ten times. This chain uses TRBV10-2 with TRBJ1-2, with D unclear. The V and J ends lost 1 base and 4 bases respectively, with 16 bases between them. Germline V gives CDR1 WSHSY, CDR2 SAAADI. This CDR3 comprises 16 residues. The CDR3, as DNA: TGCGCCAGCAGTGAGTTACCGGGATCTCCGCCCTATGGCTACACCTTC. As protein: CASSELPGSPPYGYTF.